The 6 T cell receptor beta chains in this list originate from one sample, sequenced in a study of T-cell memory formation after mild COVID-19. TCRdb called the 5' RACE reads again in MiXCR, with one record for every CDR3 protein. The table records roughly 450,000 distinct CDR3 sequences, about a sixth of them present only once. The sample consisted of PBMCs or a T cell subset sorted from them (not recorded which). These receptors came from a man aged 18 to 35 who had mild COVID-19 (a few samples of this study predate the infection). Cell type and time point are not known.

CDR3: CASSSGGEYADTQYF. The CDR3 region has the DNA TGTGCCAGCAGCTCAGGCGGGGAGTACGCAGATACGCAGTATTTT. The chain recombines TRBV5-6 with TRBJ2-3; D might be TRBD2 (6 bases). The V end lost 3 bases, the J end lost 4 bases, and 15 bases lay between the germline ends. This CDR3 has 15 residues. Looked up from germline, CDR1 is SGHDT and CDR2 is YYEEEE.

This clonotype was recorded at least ten times. V is TRBV5-1 and J is TRBJ2-1, with D uncertain. V lost 0 bases and J lost 7, with 8 bases in between. This CDR3 comprises 13 residues. The germline V gene has CDR1 SGHRS and CDR2 YFSETQ. The CDR3 DNA sequence: TGCGCCAGCAGCTTGGCCCGATTAAATGAGCAGTTCTTC. Translated, it gives CASSLARLNEQFF. The full variable domain, with the rest looked up from reference TRBV5-1 and TRBJ2-1, is KAGVTQTPRYLIKTRGQQVTLSCSPISGHRSVSWYQQTPGQGLQFLFEYFSETQRNKGNFPGRFSGRQFSNSRSEMNVSTLELGDSALYLCASSLARLNEQFFGPGTRLTVL.

The V gene is TRBV7-9, the J gene TRBJ2-2; D perhaps matches TRBD2 (6 bases). CDR3 size: 17 residues. The V and J ends lost 5 bases and 6 bases respectively, with 22 bases between them. The V gene's germline CDR1 is SEHNR and CDR2 FQNEAQ (reference sequence). As DNA, the CDR3 is TGTGCCAGCAGCCCAATGCCCCCGGCGGGGTGGGCCGGGGAGCTGTTTTTT. Its translation is CASSPMPPAGWAGELFF.

This clonotype has just a few counts. DNA for the CDR3: TGTGCCAGCAGCCCCTCGAAATCTAGGAGGACTAATGAAAAACTGTTTTTT. Translation gives CASSPSKSRRTNEKLFF. The chain carries TRBV7-9 and TRBJ1-4; D unclear. Germline V gene sequence: CDR1 SEHNR, CDR2 FQNEAQ (reference sequence). This CDR3 spans 17 amino acids. V was clipped by 5 bases and J by 2 bases, with 18 bases between them.

This clonotype was seen more than once but under ten times. The chain combines TRBV19 with TRBJ1-2; TRBD1 matches at 9 bases. CDR1 and CDR2 from the germline V gene are LNHDA and SQIVND (reference sequence). The CDR3 is 15 residues long. V lost 4 bases, J lost 3 bases, and 6 bases stayed unmatched. The CDR3 bases are TGTGCCAGTAGTACCCGGGACAGGGTTTACTATGGCTACACCTTC. Amino acid sequence: CASSTRDRVYYGYTF.

Worth noting for this clonotype: A read error may be the cause here, since a much bigger clone is one base away. The chain is built from TRBV5-1 and TRBJ2-3, with D possibly matching TRBD2 (6 bases). The CDR3 extends over 14 amino acids. In germline, CDR1 is SGHRS, CDR2 YFSETQ. As DNA, the CDR3 is TGCGCCAGCAGATTGGGTCCTAGCGCAGATACGCAGTATTTT. Translated: CASRLGPSADTQYF.